This T cell receptor beta chain was sequenced in a study of identical twins (TCRdb year 2016). Regarding the study in general: To test whether fetal clonotypes persist, this study deep-sequenced TCR alpha and beta repertoires from monozygotic twins, from unrelated adults of various ages, and from cord blood. To rule out contamination, the twin experiments were replicated at different times with different library preparation protocols. Overall study results and their limits: Out-of-frame TCR alpha sharing in monozygotic twins was systematically underestimated by recombination models, whereas sharing between unrelated individuals was in agreement with the recombination models. Compared with coincidental sharing between unrelated individuals, out-of-frame TCR alpha sequences shared between twins had an excess of sequences with low generation probability. Abundant cord blood beta clonotypes carried fewer insertions; young adult naive repertoires showed a weaker similar trend, while memory repertoires showed none. Excess twin sharing in beta out-of-frame sequences was weaker because fewer shared sequences lowered the signal-to-noise ratio. Because the same donors could not be followed over many years, the conclusions relied on cross-sectional statistical analysis. Zero-insertion analyses could be partly confounded by invariant T cells such as MAIT and iNKT, although diverse VJ usage argued against such confounding for most clonotypes.

All donors were healthy Caucasians. The study also sequenced three unrelated non-twin adults: a male aged 18 to 30, a male aged 50 to 60 and a female aged 50 to 60. Miltenyi CD45RO+ enrichment and human naive T-cell isolation kits were used to isolate memory (CD45RO+) and naive T cells from PBMC. Library generation was performed with 5' RACE. The instrument was an Illumina HiSeq 2000. Template switching added a universal primer binding site, and the final cDNA carried a unique molecular identifier that allowed TCR cDNA molecules to be counted accurately. Specific primers in the conserved constant-segment region were used to synthesize first-strand cDNA for the TCR alpha and beta chains. To control for contamination, every cDNA library was double barcoded, receiving both a SMART-Mk sample barcode and Illumina barcodes. TruSeq adapter sequences, together with Illumina sample barcodes, were added in two successive PCR steps. The Illumina HiSeq platform was used with custom primers to sequence TCR alpha and beta cDNA libraries. Concerning the study's data processing: Raw reads were processed with MiGEC to extract unique molecular identifiers, and MiXCR was used to determine CDR3 positions. For each individual, recombination models were inferred using an EM algorithm with the repgenHMM and IGoR tools. Shared clonotypes were analyzed with the tcR package in R, and sharing was normalized by the product of cloneset sizes. To study raw recombination free of thymic and clonal selection effects, out-of-frame nonproductive sequences were analyzed. The public reads were quality trimmed at Q25 with fastp and then assembled into clones with MiXCR by TCRdb, keeping productive beta chains. Each CDR3 protein gets just one entry, which takes the most common genes and DNA from the rows behind it. These V and J calls rely on TCRdb rather than the paper's analysis. Present in this sample are 350,000 or so distinct CDR3 sequences, around 9.7% of which were seen just once. The top ten clones comprise about 8.1% of the sample.

V and J lose 8 bases and 0 bases, and a span of 14 bases separates them. The CDR3 runs 16 amino acids, cysteine and phenylalanine included. Solely the CDR3 DNA is kept, with 48 bases framed from the first base. Taken from the germline V gene, the CDR1 and CDR2 loops are SNHLY and FYNNEI. This clonotype was picked up a small number of times. This clone's antigen is unknown. Per-base quality was not reported, and no clone a single base away is much larger than it. The TCR originated in a woman in her 50s in good health. Sequenced: naive T cells sorted from blood. The intended sense of this specimen's cell subset or site label: cells isolated with a human naive T-cell isolation kit. This chain joins TRBV2 to TRBJ2-6; the D gene lacks a confident call. The CDR3 in this case is CASATTPLSGANVLTF. The DNA is TGTGCCAGCGCCACTACCCCCCTCTCTGGGGCCAACGTCCTGACTTTC.